A single sample is the source of the 12 T cell receptor beta chains below, sequenced in a study of shared clonotypes between healthy human individuals. The table came from immunoSEQ multiplex PCR; TCRdb's copy has only in-frame clones and leaves some out. There are some 980,000 clones in the sample; about 80% occur only once, and about 1.5% lies in the top ten. Sequenced: memory CD4+ T cells sorted from blood. The sample's subset: CD45RA-negative fraction. These receptors originate from a man between 18 and 35 years old in good health.

This clone occurred once. V and J are TRBV9 and TRBJ2-7; 8 bases are a match to TRBD2. The ends lost 4 bases at V and 7 bases at J; junction bases unmatched: 16. The length of the CDR3 is 16 residues. CDR1 and CDR2 (germline): SGDLS, YYNGEE. The CDR3 DNA sequence: TGTGCCAGCAGCCCCCGTAGTAGCGGGACCCTCGGGGAGCAGTACTTC. Protein sequence: CASSPRSSGTLGEQYF.

The genes are TRBV6-9 and TRBJ2-7; 10 nucleotides agree with TRBD2. V lost 4 bases to trimming and J lost 1 base; unmatched junction nucleotides: 7. There are 16 residues in the CDR3. The germline CDR1 and CDR2 sequences are MNHGY and SVAAGI. CDR3 loop: CASSSPLAGVSYEQYF. The CDR3, as DNA: TGTGCCAGCAGTTCCCCGCTAGCGGGAGTTTCCTACGAGCAGTACTTC.

This clone was seen a few times. The rearrangement links TRBV2 to TRBJ2-7, with D perhaps TRBD1 or TRBD2 (5 bases each). Germline V CDR1 and CDR2: SNHLY, FYNNEI. V was cut by 8 bases and J by 2 bases, with 13 bases left in between. The CDR3 is 13 amino acids. Written as DNA, the CDR3 is TGTGCCAGCGTTCAAAGGGGAGCCTACGAGCAGTACTTC. It encodes CASVQRGAYEQYF.

This sequence joins TRBV6-1 and TRBJ1-5, with TRBD1 as a possible D gene (5 bases). The CDR3 is 14 amino acids. The germline V and J ends were trimmed by 0 bases and 7 bases, with 10 bases remaining between them. CDR1 MNHNS and CDR2 SASEGT come from the germline V gene. In DNA, the CDR3 is TGTGCCAGCAGTGAAGCCCAGGGAGGACAGCCCCAGCATTTT. Translating it yields CASSEAQGGQPQHF.

The chain links TRBV5-1 to TRBJ2-7, with D maybe TRBD2 (6 bases). Germline V CDR1 and CDR2: SGHRS, YFSETQ. This CDR3 has 16 residues. V gave up 0 bases and J gave up 0 bases, with 13 bases separating them. CDR3 sequence reads: CASSLELGRNSYEQYF. In DNA form, the CDR3 reads TGCGCCAGCAGCTTGGAGCTGGGGAGGAACTCCTACGAGCAGTACTTC.

The chain joins TRBV5-1 to TRBJ1-1, with D tentatively TRBD1 (6 bases). The ends were cut back, 4 bases at V and 1 base at J, with 14 bases in the middle. The CDR3 loop spans 15 amino acids. The germline V gene encodes CDR1 SGHRS and CDR2 YFSETQ. The chain's CDR3 is CASSVQGLGNTEAFF. CDR3 DNA: TGCGCCAGCAGCGTTCAGGGGTTGGGGAACACTGAAGCTTTCTTT.

This chain links TRBV5-1 with TRBJ2-1; D is unclear. This CDR3 is 12 amino acids long. CDR1 and CDR2 from the germline V gene are SGHRS and YFSETQ. Trimming stripped 0 bases from V and 15 bases from J, with 13 bases between. CDR3 coding DNA: TGCGCCAGCAGCTTGGAAGGCGGTCAGAGGTTCTTC. This sequence encodes CASSLEGGQRFF.

The gene calls are TRBV18 and TRBJ2-5; D unclear. Germline V lookup: CDR1 KGHSH, CDR2 LQKENI. This CDR3 has 16 residues. Trimming left V 2 bases short and J 1 base short, with 14 bases between. The CDR3 DNA follows: TGTGCCAGCTCACCATTGGCCAGCGCGAGCCAAGAGACCCAGTACTTC. Amino acids: CASSPLASASQETQYF.

The sample holds many counts of this clone. The V call is TRBV10-3, the J call TRBJ2-3, with 9 nucleotides matching TRBD2. V trimming: 3 bases; J trimming: 2 bases; junction bases outside the gene matches: 6. CDR3 length: 16 amino acids. Looked up from germline, CDR1 is ENHRY and CDR2 is SYGVKD. CDR3 in amino acids: CAISDRLAGLTDTQYF. Here the CDR3 DNA reads TGTGCCATCAGTGATCGGCTAGCGGGACTCACAGATACGCAGTATTTT.

This clone has a handful of counts. This sequence joins TRBV7-8 and TRBJ1-5; D ambiguous. The germline V gene has CDR1 SGHVS and CDR2 FQNEAQ. V was cut by 4 bases and J by 3 bases, with 13 bases left in between. The CDR3 covers 15 residues. The CDR3 reads CASSSGVGVNQPQHF. The CDR3, as DNA: TGTGCCAGCAGCTCCGGGGTTGGGGTCAATCAGCCCCAGCATTTT.

This clone was seen a few times. The J gene is TRBJ1-1, the V gene TRBV15; weak D call: TRBD1 (6 bases). The CDR3 runs to 13 residues. Germline lookup yields CDR1 LNHNV and CDR2 YYDKDF (reference sequence). The V gene lost 8 bases and the J gene lost 3 bases, with 13 bases spanning the gap. The CDR3 region has the DNA TGTGCCACCGCCGAGAGGGGGTACACTGAAGCTTTCTTT. It codes for CATAERGYTEAFF.

This chain joins TRBV6-6 and TRBJ1-1; TRBD1 might be the D (6 bases). V lost 8 bases and J lost 2, with 12 bases in between. Germline loops: CDR1 MNHNY, CDR2 SVGAGI (reference sequence). The length of the CDR3 is 13 residues. The CDR3 region has the DNA TGTGCCAGCTGGGACACCAGAAACACTGAAGCTTTCTTT. Residues: CASWDTRNTEAFF.